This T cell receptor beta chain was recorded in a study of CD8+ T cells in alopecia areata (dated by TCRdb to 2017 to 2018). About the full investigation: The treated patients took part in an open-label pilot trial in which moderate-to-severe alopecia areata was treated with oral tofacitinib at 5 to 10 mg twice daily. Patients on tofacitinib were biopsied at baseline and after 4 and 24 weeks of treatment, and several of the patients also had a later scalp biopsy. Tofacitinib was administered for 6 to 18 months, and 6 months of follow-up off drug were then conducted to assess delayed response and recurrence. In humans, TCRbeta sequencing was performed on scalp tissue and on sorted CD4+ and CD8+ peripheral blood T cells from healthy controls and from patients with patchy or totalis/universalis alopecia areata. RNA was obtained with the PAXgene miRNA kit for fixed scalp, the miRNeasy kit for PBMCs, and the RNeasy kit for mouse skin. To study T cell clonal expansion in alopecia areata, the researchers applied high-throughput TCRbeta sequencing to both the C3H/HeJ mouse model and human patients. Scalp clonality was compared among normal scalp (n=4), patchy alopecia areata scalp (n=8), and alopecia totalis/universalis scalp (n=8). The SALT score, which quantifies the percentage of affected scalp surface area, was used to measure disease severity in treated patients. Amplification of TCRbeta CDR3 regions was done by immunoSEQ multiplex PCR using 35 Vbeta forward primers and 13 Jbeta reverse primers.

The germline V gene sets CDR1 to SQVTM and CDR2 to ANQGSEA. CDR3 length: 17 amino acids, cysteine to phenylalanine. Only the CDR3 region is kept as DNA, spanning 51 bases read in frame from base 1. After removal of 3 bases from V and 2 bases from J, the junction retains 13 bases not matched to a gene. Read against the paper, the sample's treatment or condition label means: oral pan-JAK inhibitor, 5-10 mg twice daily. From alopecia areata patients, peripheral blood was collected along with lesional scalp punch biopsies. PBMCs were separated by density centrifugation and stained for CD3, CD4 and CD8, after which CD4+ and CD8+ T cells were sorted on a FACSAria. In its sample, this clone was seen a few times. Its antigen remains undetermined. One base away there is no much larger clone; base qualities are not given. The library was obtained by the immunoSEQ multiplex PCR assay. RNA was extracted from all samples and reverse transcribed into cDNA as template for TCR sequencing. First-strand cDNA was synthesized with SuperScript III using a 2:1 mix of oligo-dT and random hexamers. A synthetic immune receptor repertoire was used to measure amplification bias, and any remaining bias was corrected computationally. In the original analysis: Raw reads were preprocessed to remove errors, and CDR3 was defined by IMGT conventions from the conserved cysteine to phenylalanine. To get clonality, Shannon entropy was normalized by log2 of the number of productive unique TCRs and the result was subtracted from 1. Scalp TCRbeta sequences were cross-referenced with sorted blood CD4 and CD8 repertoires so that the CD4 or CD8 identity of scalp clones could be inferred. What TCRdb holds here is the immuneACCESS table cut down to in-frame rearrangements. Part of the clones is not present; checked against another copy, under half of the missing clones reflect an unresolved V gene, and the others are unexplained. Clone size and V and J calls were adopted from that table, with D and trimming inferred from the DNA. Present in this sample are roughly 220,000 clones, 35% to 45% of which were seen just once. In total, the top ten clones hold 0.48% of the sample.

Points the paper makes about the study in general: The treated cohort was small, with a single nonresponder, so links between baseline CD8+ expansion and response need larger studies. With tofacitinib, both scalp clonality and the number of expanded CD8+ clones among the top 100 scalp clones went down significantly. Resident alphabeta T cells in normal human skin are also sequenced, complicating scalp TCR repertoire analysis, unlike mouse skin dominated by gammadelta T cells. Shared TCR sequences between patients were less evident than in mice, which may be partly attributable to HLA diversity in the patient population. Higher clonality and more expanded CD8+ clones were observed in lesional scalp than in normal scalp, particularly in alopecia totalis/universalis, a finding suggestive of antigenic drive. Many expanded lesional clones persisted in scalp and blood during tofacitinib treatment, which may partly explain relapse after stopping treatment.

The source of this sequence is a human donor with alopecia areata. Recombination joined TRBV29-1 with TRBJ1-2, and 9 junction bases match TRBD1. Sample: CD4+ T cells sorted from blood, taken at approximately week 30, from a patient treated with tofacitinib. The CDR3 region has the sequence CSVENPFGDRENYGYTF. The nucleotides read TGCAGCGTTGAGAACCCCTTTGGGGACAGGGAGAACTATGGCTACACCTTC.